These 21 T cell receptor beta chains originate from one sample sequenced in a study of T-cell reconstitution after alpha-beta-depleted transplantation in children. This sample's TCRbeta library carried unique molecular identifier barcodes. In TCRdb, the PCR reads were re-called with MiXCR into one record per CDR3 protein. The top ten hold approximately 40% of the sample, which has 25,000 or so distinct CDR3 sequences, about a sixth seen once. Sequences were derived from PBMCs, mostly from graft donor cells, sampled 60 days after TCRalphabeta/CD19-depleted stem cell transplant. The receptors were gathered from a male patient aged 2-10 years who had a stem cell transplant for acute lymphoblastic leukemia, so the T cells may come from the graft donor.

By sample fraction, this clonotype is medium-sized. The J gene is TRBJ1-4, the V gene TRBV5-1; D is unclear. With 0 bases removed from V and 3 bases from J, the gap between germline ends came to 6 bases. Germline V gives CDR1 SGHRS, CDR2 YFSETQ. The CDR3 has 14 residues. In nucleotides, the CDR3 is TGCGCCAGCAGCTTGGTAGGGCCTAATGAAAAACTGTTTTTT. Translated: CASSLVGPNEKLFF. The full variable domain, completed using reference TRBV5-1 and TRBJ1-4, is KAGVTQTPRYLIKTRGQQVTLSCSPISGHRSVSWYQQTPGQGLQFLFEYFSETQRNKGNFPGRFSGRQFSNSRSEMNVSTLELGDSALYLCASSLVGPNEKLFFGSGTQLSVL.

The sample holds many counts of this clonotype. V and J are TRBV28 and TRBJ1-4; TRBD1 matches 7 bases. The junction had 10 bases not matched to a gene; V was cut back by 4 bases and J by 8 bases. Germline V lookup: CDR1 MDHEN, CDR2 SYDVKM. This CDR3 is 15 amino acids long. CDR3 region: CASSSVRQGREKLFF. The CDR3, as DNA: TGTGCCAGCAGTTCCGTTCGACAGGGCCGGGAAAAACTGTTTTTT.

The rearrangement joins TRBV27 to TRBJ2-1; D remains ambiguous. Germline CDR1 reads MNHEY; CDR2 reads SMNVEV (reference sequence). The CDR3 extends over 14 amino acids. Trimming removed 8 bases at V and 4 bases at J, with 15 bases between. The CDR3 reads CASSFSDGYNEQFF. DNA for the CDR3: TGTGCCAGCTCATTCTCGGACGGGTACAATGAGCAGTTCTTC.

There are a few counts of this clonotype. V is TRBV18 and J is TRBJ2-7, with 8 bases that match TRBD1. This CDR3 region has 15 residues. Germline CDR1 and CDR2: KGHSH and LQKENI. After removal of 2 bases from V and 6 bases from J, the junction contained 9 bases not matched to a gene. The CDR3 region has the DNA TGTGCCAGCTCACCAAGGGGGCAGGGGGCGGGCGAGCAGTACTTC. Protein product: CASSPRGQGAGEQYF.

This clonotype was picked up many times. The junction and the germline gene differ at one end; a read error may be behind it. The V gene is TRBV10-3, the J gene TRBJ2-7; no definite D call. Germline values: CDR1 ENHRY, CDR2 SYGVKD. This CDR3 region has 13 residues. The CDR3, as DNA: TGTGCCATAAGTGGTCGAGGAACGAGCGAGCAGTACTTC. Encoded protein: CAISGRGTSEQYF.

The chain couples TRBV20-1 to TRBJ2-5, with D unclear. Trimming shortened V by 0 bases and J by 4 bases, and 9 bases separated the two germline ends. CDR1 is DFQATT, CDR2 SNEGSKA, per germline (reference sequence). This CDR3 spans 13 amino acids. CDR3 in amino acids: CSARDGSRETQYF. The CDR3 DNA follows: TGCAGTGCTAGAGATGGATCTAGAGAGACCCAGTACTTC.

The chain uses TRBV20-1 and TRBJ2-3, with 8 positions matching TRBD2. After removal of 3 bases from V and 0 bases from J, the junction contained 8 bases not matched to a gene. CDR1 DFQATT and CDR2 SNEGSKA come from the germline V gene (reference sequence). This CDR3 spans 16 amino acids. DNA of the CDR3: TGCAGTGCTAGGGGTTTCCGGGAGGGAAGCACAGATACGCAGTATTTT. Amino acid sequence: CSARGFREGSTDTQYF.

This clonotype was recorded at least ten times. V usage is TRBV9 and J usage is TRBJ2-1; the D call may be TRBD1 or TRBD2 (6 bases each). The CDR3 contains 13 residues. V gave up 0 bases and J gave up 10 bases, with 11 bases separating them. Germline CDR1 reads SGDLS; CDR2 reads YYNGEE. The CDR3 nucleotides are TGTGCCAGCAGCGTAGCTCTAGGGGGGGAGCAGTTCTTC. It translates to CASSVALGGEQFF.

This clonotype was detected ten times or more. This rearrangement joins TRBV12-3 or TRBV12-4 to TRBJ2-2; D gene ambiguous. Trimming pared 5 bases from V and 7 bases from J, leaving 5 bases between. The CDR3 contains 11 residues. This chain's CDR3 is CASSPFGELFF. DNA of the CDR3: TGTGCCAGCAGTCCCTTCGGGGAGCTGTTTTTT.

This clonotype has at least ten counts. The V call is TRBV20-1, the J call TRBJ2-3; D is unclear. The germline gives CDR1 DFQATT, CDR2 SNEGSKA (reference sequence). This CDR3 comprises 12 residues. Trimming took off 4 bases at V and 2 bases at J, with 7 bases between the two ends. The CDR3 DNA is TGCAGTGCTACCGCCTTCACAGATACGCAGTATTTT. The encoded protein is CSATAFTDTQYF.

This clonotype was seen a few times. The chain combines TRBV2 with TRBJ1-1; D call uncertain. V lost 4 bases to trimming and J lost 0 bases, with 6 bases between them. Per the germline V gene, CDR1 is SNHLY and CDR2 is FYNNEI. The CDR3 is 13 residues long. CDR3 nucleotide sequence: TGTGCCAGCAGTGGGGATATGAACACTGAAGCTTTCTTT. It specifies CASSGDMNTEAFF.

This clonotype was detected many times. The chain recombines TRBV7-9 with TRBJ2-3; tentative D call: TRBD1 (5 bases). The CDR3 length is 14 residues. Germline loops: CDR1 SEHNR, CDR2 FQNEAQ (reference sequence). Deletions cut 3 bases from V and 2 bases from J, with 9 bases between. The CDR3 loop is CASSFQGYTDTQYF. In nucleotides, the CDR3 is TGTGCCAGCAGCTTCCAGGGTTACACAGATACGCAGTATTTT.

The chain carries TRBV7-8 and TRBJ2-1, with 12 nucleotides matching TRBD2. Trimming cost V 5 bases and J 7 bases; bases outside gene matches: 9. The length of the CDR3 is 16 residues. Germline V lookup: CDR1 SGHVS, CDR2 FQNEAQ. CDR3 in amino acids: CASSERPGTSGNEQFF. The CDR3 DNA reads TGTGCCAGCAGCGAAAGACCCGGGACTAGCGGGAATGAGCAGTTCTTC.

This clonotype was detected ten times or more. The gene calls are TRBV20-1 and TRBJ2-2; D remains ambiguous. V lost 1 base and J lost 6, with 9 bases in between. Germline-derived CDR1 and CDR2 are DFQATT and SNEGSKA (reference sequence). The CDR3 is 13 residues long. In DNA, the CDR3 is TGCAGTGCTAGAGGCAGCGTCGCCGGGGAGCTGTTTTTT. It is translated as CSARGSVAGELFF.

In its sample, this clonotype was seen a few times. The chain joins TRBV7-2 to TRBJ1-5; TRBD1 is a possible D gene (6 bases). The CDR3 is 16 amino acids. From germline, CDR1 is SGHTA and CDR2 FQGNSA. V lost 4 bases to trimming and J lost 6 bases, with 19 bases between them. The CDR3 protein is CASSWDRLGAAQPQHF. The DNA for the CDR3 is TGTGCCAGCAGCTGGGACCGGCTGGGGGCCGCTCAGCCCCAGCATTTT.

This clonotype occurred many times. CDR3 bases: TGTGCCAGCAGCGAACCCGGAGGGTCACCCCTCCACTTT. Translating gives CASSEPGGSPLHF. This sequence joins TRBV6-6 and TRBJ1-6, with D unclear. The CDR3 runs to 13 residues. The germline V gene encodes CDR1 MNHNY and CDR2 SVGAGI (reference sequence). V shed 6 bases and J shed 10 bases, with 13 bases lying between them.

This clonotype has at least ten counts. This chain links TRBV20-1 with TRBJ2-7; 8 bases align to TRBD1. CDR1 is DFQATT, CDR2 SNEGSKA, per germline (reference sequence). The CDR3 length is 14 residues. Unmatched junction bases numbered 12, after V lost 6 bases and J lost 5 bases. The CDR3 sequence: CSALWGTGANEQYF. The CDR3 nucleotides read TGCAGTGCGTTATGGGGGACAGGAGCTAACGAGCAGTACTTC.

This clonotype has at least ten counts. V is TRBV4-2 and J is TRBJ1-5; possible D gene TRBD1, 6 bases. Germline V lookup: CDR1 LGHNA, CDR2 YNFKEQ. The CDR3 length is 16 residues. V lost 0 bases to trimming and J lost 4 bases, with 13 bases between them. CDR3 bases: TGTGCCAGCAGCCAAGATTACAGGGAGGCGAATCAGCCCCAGCATTTT. Translated, it gives CASSQDYREANQPQHF.

This clonotype was found many times. This chain joins TRBV27 and TRBJ1-5; TRBD1 matches at 8 bases. The length of the CDR3 is 16 residues. Germline assignment: CDR1 MNHEY and CDR2 SMNVEV (reference sequence). V lost 5 bases and J lost 0; bases outside the gene matches: 6. The CDR3 spells CASSRTGYYSNQPQHF. CDR3 nucleotides: TGTGCCAGCAGTAGGACAGGGTATTATAGCAATCAGCCCCAGCATTTT.

This clonotype was found many times. This chain joins TRBV20-1 and TRBJ1-2; no clear D. Germline loops: CDR1 DFQATT, CDR2 SNEGSKA (reference sequence). The ends were cut back, 2 bases at V and 4 bases at J, with 14 bases in the middle. The CDR3 covers 14 residues. The CDR3 reads CSARMIGSGYGYTF. The CDR3 nucleotides read TGCAGTGCTAGAATGATAGGGTCGGGCTATGGCTACACCTTC.

V usage is TRBV20-1 and J usage is TRBJ1-2; TRBD1 is a possible D gene (6 bases). Trimming took off 6 bases at V and 2 bases at J, with 13 bases between the two ends. Germline V gene data show CDR1 as DFQATT and CDR2 as SNEGSKA (reference sequence). The CDR3 runs to 13 residues. As DNA, the CDR3 is TGCAGTGCACCCTCAGGGGAGAACTATGGCTACACCTTC. Its translation: CSAPSGENYGYTF.